This entry lists 26 T cell receptor beta chains sequenced from one sample in a study of molecular identifiers for immune sequencing clone quantification. TCRdb analysed the PCR reads with MiXCR anew, one entry per CDR3 protein. The profile shows approximately 680,000 distinct CDR3 sequences, around 25% of them singletons. The material sequenced was naive CD8+ T cells from blood, with Jurkat cell RNA spiked in. Subset denoted: FACS-sorted CD8+CD4-CCR7+CD45RA+ naive T cells. The receptor source for this set is a human donor in good health. Some libraries in this study had Jurkat cell RNA spiked in.

This clonotype has more than one count but fewer than ten. The V and J genes are TRBV6-2 or TRBV6-3 and TRBJ2-5; 9 nucleotides agree with TRBD1. This CDR3 contains 15 residues. Germline V lookup: CDR1 MNHEY, CDR2 SVGEGT. The trim removed 5 bases at V and 5 bases at J, leaving 9 bases unmatched. CDR3 in DNA: TGTGCCAGCAGTCGTGAGGACAGGGGTTGGGAGACCCAGTACTTC. Its protein is CASSREDRGWETQYF.

A word on this clonotype: Since a much larger clone is just one base distant, this may be a read error. J is TRBJ2-6 and V is TRBV4-3; D possibly corresponds to TRBD1 (5 bases). This CDR3 spans 16 amino acids. The germline gives CDR1 LGHNA, CDR2 YSLEER. DNA for the CDR3: TGCGCCAGCAGCCAACAGCTGAGCTCTGGGGCCAACGCCCTGACTTTC. It codes for CASSQQLSSGANALTF.

This clonotype was detected only once. V is TRBV7-8 and J is TRBJ2-7, with D perhaps matching TRBD2 (5 bases). Per germline, CDR1 SGHVS and CDR2 FQNEAQ. The CDR3 runs to 14 residues. V was pared by 4 bases and J by 2 bases, with 12 bases between. CDR3 region: CASSYRPGAYEQYF. The CDR3 bases are TGTGCCAGCAGCTATCGGCCCGGGGCCTACGAGCAGTACTTC.

This chain joins TRBV6-7 and TRBJ2-1, with 11 bases aligning to TRBD2. TRBV6-7 carries the ORF label, with uncertain function. V lost 2 bases, J lost 4 bases, and 4 bases stayed unmatched. The CDR3 is 16 residues long. DNA of the CDR3: TGTGCCAGCAGTTACCCGACTAGCGGGAAATACAATGAGCAGTTCTTC. This sequence encodes CASSYPTSGKYNEQFF.

This clonotype was counted between two and nine times. The chain combines TRBV27 with TRBJ1-2, with TRBD1 matching 8 bases. Germline trimming cut 5 bases from V and 6 bases from J; bases unmatched to any gene: 8. Germline V gene lookup returns CDR1 MNHEY and CDR2 SMNVEV (reference sequence). The CDR3 length is 14 residues. CDR3 DNA: TGTGCCAGCAGTCACCAACCGACAGGGGATGGCTACACCTTC. It codes for CASSHQPTGDGYTF.

This clonotype was counted once. V gene TRBV19 combines with J gene TRBJ2-2; possibly TRBD1 for D (5 bases). The CDR3 length is 13 residues. The V end was cut by 10 bases, the J end by 1 base, with 10 bases between. Looked up from germline, CDR1 is LNHDA and CDR2 is SQIVND (reference sequence). The DNA for the CDR3 is TGTGCCACAGGACAACAGAACACCGGGGAGCTGTTTTTT. It codes for CATGQQNTGELFF. The full variable domain, in which reference TRBV19 and TRBJ2-2 provide the parts outside the CDR3, is DGGITQSPKYLFRKEGQNVTLSCEQNLNHDAMYWYRQDPGQGLRLIYYSQIVNDFQKGDIAEGYSVSREKKESFPLTVTSAQKNPTAFYLCATGQQNTGELFFGEGSRLTVL.

Notes on this clonotype: A much bigger clone sits one base away, suggesting this may be a read error. The rearrangement links TRBV29-1 to TRBJ2-3, with 7 bases aligning to TRBD2. The CDR3 consists of 16 residues. Germline trimming cut 2 bases from V and 4 bases from J; bases unmatched to any gene: 12. Germline V gives CDR1 SQVTM, CDR2 ANQGSEA. This CDR3 reads CSVERKEAGYSDTQYF. In DNA, the CDR3 is TGCAGCGTTGAACGGAAAGAAGCGGGGTATTCAGATACGCAGTATTTT.

The J gene is TRBJ1-1, the V gene TRBV12-3 or TRBV12-4, with D perhaps matching TRBD1 (5 bases). The CDR3 loop spans 16 amino acids. The V and J ends lost 9 bases and 0 bases respectively, with 20 bases between them. CDR3 region: CASKFRDGGMNTEAFF. The CDR3 bases are TGTGCCAGTAAATTCCGGGACGGAGGTATGAACACTGAAGCTTTCTTT.

On this clonotype itself: This clone may be a read error of a much larger clone one base away. CDR3 sequence reads: CASTVAGGPYGQYF. In nucleotides, the CDR3 is TGTGCCAGCACAGTGGCCGGGGGCCCCTACGGGCAGTACTTC. The chain is built from TRBV28 and TRBJ2-7, with D possibly called TRBD1 or TRBD2 (6 bases each). The CDR3 sequence is 14 residues long. In germline, CDR1 is MDHEN, CDR2 SYDVKM.

This clonotype was recorded a few times. This sequence joins TRBV19 and TRBJ1-5; D may be TRBD1 (5 bases). This CDR3 has 12 amino acids. V lost 1 base and J 8 bases, leaving 6 bases between the germline ends. The germline CDR1 and CDR2 sequences are LNHDA and SQIVND (reference sequence). The CDR3 protein is CASSIGGKPQHF. The CDR3 nucleotides are TGTGCCAGTAGTATAGGGGGCAAGCCCCAGCATTTT.

This clonotype occurred a few times. The chain is built from TRBV13 and TRBJ1-1; 12 bases map to TRBD1. The CDR3 runs 15 residues. J was trimmed by 4 bases and V by 4 bases; bases with no gene match: 4. The V gene's germline CDR1 is PRHDT and CDR2 FYEKMQ (reference sequence). The CDR3 sequence: CASSSTGQGATEAFF. In DNA form, the CDR3 reads TGTGCCAGCAGCTCCACGGGACAGGGGGCCACTGAAGCTTTCTTT.

In DNA, the CDR3 is TGTGCCAGTAGTACAGGGGTCCCCACCGGGGAGCTGTTTTTT. Its translation: CASSTGVPTGELFF. The chain joins TRBV19 to TRBJ2-2; tentatively, D is TRBD1 (6 bases). This CDR3 has 14 residues. V dropped 4 bases and J dropped 4 bases, with 10 bases sitting between them. Germline V gene data show CDR1 as LNHDA and CDR2 as SQIVND (reference sequence).

This clonotype was seen many times. The chain has TRBV30 and TRBJ2-7; 8 bases map to TRBD1. V was pared by 0 bases and J by 7 bases, with 8 bases of the junction left unmatched. Germline V gene data show CDR1 as GTSNPN and CDR2 as SVGIG (reference sequence). The CDR3 loop spans 14 amino acids. In nucleotides, the CDR3 is TGTGCCTGGAGTGTAGTGACAGGGGTTGATGAGCAGTACTTC. The encoded protein is CAWSVVTGVDEQYF. Full variable domain (remainder filled in from reference TRBV30 and TRBJ2-7): SQTIHQWPATLVQPVGSPLSLECTVEGTSNPNLYWYRQAAGRGLQLLFYSVGIGQISSEVPQNLSASRPQDRQFILSSKKLLLSDSGFYLCAWSVVTGVDEQYFGPGTRLTVT.

Of note for this clonotype: The junction and the germline gene differ at one end; a read error may be behind it. CDR3 in amino acids: CASSATGVTVEETLYF. For the CDR3, the DNA is TGTGCCAGCAGCGCAACAGGGGTTACTGTGGAAGAGACCCTGTACTTC. The chain is built from TRBV9 and TRBJ2-5; 7 bases map to TRBD1. CDR3 length equals 16 residues. Germline V gene lookup returns CDR1 SGDLS and CDR2 YYNGEE.

This clonotype was recorded once. A much larger clone differs from this one at a single base, so this may be a read error. This rearrangement joins TRBV20-1 to TRBJ1-5, with D possibly being TRBD1 (6 bases). Germline lookup yields CDR1 DFQATT and CDR2 SNEGSKA (reference sequence). Between the trimmed V and J ends, which lost 5 bases and 6 bases, there was a span of 17 bases. The CDR3 contains 14 residues. The CDR3 loop is CSAQSREGGQPQHF. The DNA of the CDR3 is TGCAGTGCTCAGAGTAGGGAGGGGGGTCAGCCCCAGCATTTT.

This clonotype was detected ten times or more. The chain combines TRBV2 with TRBJ2-7, with unresolved D. This CDR3 has 15 residues. Germline-derived CDR1 and CDR2 are SNHLY and FYNNEI. Trimming cost V 4 bases and J 3 bases, with 16 bases left between them. The CDR3 loop is CASSVGESPYYEQYF. The CDR3 DNA reads TGTGCCAGCAGTGTTGGAGAGAGCCCGTACTACGAGCAGTACTTC.

This clonotype was detected only a few times. J is TRBJ2-5 and V is TRBV4-1; 10 nucleotides align to TRBD2. V lost 2 bases and J lost 4; bases outside the gene matches: 10. This CDR3 has 17 residues. Germline loops: CDR1 MGHRA, CDR2 YSYEKL. CDR3 protein: CASSQLAGGRDLETQYF. The CDR3 DNA is TGCGCCAGCAGCCAATTAGCGGGGGGCCGCGATTTAGAGACCCAGTACTTC.

This clonotype was seen only a few times. The rearrangement uses TRBV14 and TRBJ1-1; D is unclear. CDR3 size: 17 residues. The V gene lost 0 bases and the J gene lost 4 bases, with 18 bases spanning the gap. CDR1 and CDR2 from the germline V gene are SGHDN and FVKESK. CDR3 bases: TGTGCCAGCAGCCAAGATCAGGTAAACTTGGGCGTCACTGAAGCTTTCTTT. This translates into CASSQDQVNLGVTEAFF.

This clonotype turned up a few times. This chain connects TRBV11-2 to TRBJ2-3, with 11 bases lining up with TRBD2. The junction had 13 bases not matched to a gene; V was cut back by 3 bases and J by 5 bases. This CDR3 spans 18 amino acids. The germline gives CDR1 SGHAT, CDR2 FQNNGV. As DNA, the CDR3 is TGTGCCAGCAGCTTCTCGCAGTTACTAGCGGGGGCTCTAGATACGCAGTATTTT. As protein: CASSFSQLLAGALDTQYF.

This clonotype was seen many times. The chain couples TRBV30 to TRBJ1-1; no clear D. Germline CDR1 reads GTSNPN; CDR2 reads SVGIG (reference sequence). The CDR3 has 11 residues. V was trimmed by 5 bases and J by 3 bases, leaving 7 bases between them. CDR3 sequence (DNA): TGTGCCTGGTGGGAGGACACTGAAGCTTTCTTT. This codes for CAWWEDTEAFF.

This clonotype was counted ten times or more. The CDR3 bases are TGTGCCAGCAGTGAGGGCCCCGCAAACACTGAAGCTTTCTTT. Translated: CASSEGPANTEAFF. The V and J genes are TRBV2 and TRBJ1-1; D call uncertain. V was shortened by 3 bases and J by 2 bases, with 10 bases between the two germline ends. This CDR3 has 14 residues. The germline CDR1 and CDR2 sequences are SNHLY and FYNNEI.

This clonotype was picked up a small number of times. This chain connects TRBV4-3 to TRBJ1-5; D is possibly TRBD1 (5 bases). The CDR3 is made up of 16 amino acids. Looked up from germline, CDR1 is LGHNA and CDR2 is YSLEER. The V end lost 0 bases, the J end lost 0 bases, and 9 bases lay between the germline ends. CDR3: CASSQDSQGSNQPQHF. DNA for the CDR3: TGCGCCAGCAGCCAAGATTCCCAGGGTAGCAATCAGCCCCAGCATTTT.

The chain combines TRBV19 with TRBJ2-3, with 10 bases lining up with TRBD1. The germline gives CDR1 LNHDA, CDR2 SQIVND (reference sequence). This CDR3 is built from 14 residues. Unmatched junction bases numbered 1, after V lost 4 bases and J lost 3 bases. Here the CDR3 DNA reads TGTGCCAGTAGTAAGGGACAGGGGACAGATACGCAGTATTTT. It encodes CASSKGQGTDTQYF.

Notes on this clonotype: It may be a read error: a sequence one base away is much more abundant. The rearrangement joins TRBV27 to TRBJ1-2; 7 nucleotides agree with TRBD1. V trimming: 2 bases; J trimming: 1 base; junction bases outside the gene matches: 7. Germline lookup yields CDR1 MNHEY and CDR2 SMNVEV (reference sequence). CDR3 size: 16 residues. CDR3 in DNA: TGTGCCAGCAGTTTACTAGGAAGGGGGCTTAACTATGGCTACACCTTC. Protein sequence: CASSLLGRGLNYGYTF.

This clonotype was seen ten or more times. V usage is TRBV13 and J usage is TRBJ1-1; 8 bases map to TRBD1. Germline values: CDR1 PRHDT, CDR2 FYEKMQ (reference sequence). The CDR3 spans 15 residues. V shed 3 bases, J shed 7 bases, and the junction held 10 bases outside the gene matches. CDR3 sequence: CASSFGQGGNFEAFF. Written as DNA, the CDR3 is TGTGCCAGCAGCTTCGGACAGGGAGGAAATTTTGAAGCTTTCTTT.

This clonotype was seen ten or more times. The chain has TRBV7-9 and TRBJ1-2; D call uncertain. Deletions cut 2 bases from V and 0 bases from J, with 4 bases between. CDR3 length: 13 amino acids. Germline CDR1 and CDR2: SEHNR and FQNEAQ (reference sequence). The CDR3 DNA reads TGTGCCAGCAGCTTATGGGCTAACTATGGCTACACCTTC. This sequence encodes CASSLWANYGYTF.